This TCR beta chain was captured by sequencing in a study of shared clonotypes between healthy human individuals. On the study more broadly: Samples came from a couple of female and a few male donors aged 18 to 49.

The study, taken as a whole, reports: Donor scarcity curtailed the genetic and exposure-history diversity represented herein.

The CDR3 spans 15 residues. Trimming took 5 bases from V and 2 from J; bases not matched to a gene: 9. Germline CDR1 WSHSY, CDR2 SAAADI. Samples underwent the assay at deep level. Genomic DNA (from each subset) was split evenly across several immunoSEQ plates. Profiling relied on immunoSEQ multiplex PCR, and the TCRdb table lists in-frame clones only, not all of them. Of about 2 million clones listed, 85% to 95% are singletons. Points on this clone: As yet, its antigen is unknown.

The chain has TRBV10-2 and TRBJ2-7, with TRBD1 identical over 7 bases. The origin of this receptor is a man in his late teens or twenties in good health. The sequencing sample was made of naive CD4+ T cells sorted from blood. The sample's subset: CD45RA+ positively selected. CDR3 loop: CASSHPGQSTYEQYF. The CDR3, as DNA: TGCGCCAGCAGTCATCCGGGACAGAGTACCTACGAGCAGTACTTC.